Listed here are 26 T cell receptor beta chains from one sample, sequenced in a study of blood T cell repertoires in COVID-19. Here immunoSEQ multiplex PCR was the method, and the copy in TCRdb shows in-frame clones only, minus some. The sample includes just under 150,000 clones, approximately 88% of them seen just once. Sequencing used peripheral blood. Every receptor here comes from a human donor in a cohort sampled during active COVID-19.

This chain's CDR3 is CASSLVPQGQETQYF. CDR3 sequence (DNA): TGCGCCAGCAGCTTGGTACCACAGGGCCAAGAGACCCAGTACTTC. The chain carries TRBV5-1 and TRBJ2-5, with D perhaps matching TRBD1 (6 bases). The germline V and J ends were trimmed by 0 bases and 1 base, with 10 bases remaining between them. This CDR3 spans 15 amino acids. The germline V gene encodes CDR1 SGHRS and CDR2 YFSETQ. Variable domain in full (rest from reference TRBV5-1 and TRBJ2-5): KAGVTQTPRYLIKTRGQQVTLSCSPISGHRSVSWYQQTPGQGLQFLFEYFSETQRNKGNFPGRFSGRQFSNSRSEMNVSTLELGDSALYLCASSLVPQGQETQYFGPGTRLLVL.

DNA for the CDR3: TGTGCCAGCAGCAAGTATCTTGGACAGTCCGGCGAGCAGTACTTC. Protein product: CASSKYLGQSGEQYF. The J gene is TRBJ2-7, the V gene TRBV9; perhaps TRBD1 as D (6 bases). The CDR3 extends over 15 amino acids. Per the germline V gene, CDR1 is SGDLS and CDR2 is YYNGEE. Trimming took 4 bases from V and 6 from J, leaving 20 bases between them.

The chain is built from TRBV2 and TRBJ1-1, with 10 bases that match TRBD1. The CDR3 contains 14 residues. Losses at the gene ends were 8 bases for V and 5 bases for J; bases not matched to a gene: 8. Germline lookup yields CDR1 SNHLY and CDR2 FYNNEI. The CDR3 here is CASVPTGGITEAFF. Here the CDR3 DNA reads TGTGCCAGCGTTCCGACAGGGGGCATAACTGAAGCTTTCTTT.

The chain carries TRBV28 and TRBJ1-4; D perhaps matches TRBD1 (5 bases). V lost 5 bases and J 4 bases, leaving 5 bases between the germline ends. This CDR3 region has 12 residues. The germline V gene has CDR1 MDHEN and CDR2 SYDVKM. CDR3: CASSQGNEKLFF. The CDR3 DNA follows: TGTGCCAGCAGTCAGGGTAATGAAAAACTGTTTTTT.

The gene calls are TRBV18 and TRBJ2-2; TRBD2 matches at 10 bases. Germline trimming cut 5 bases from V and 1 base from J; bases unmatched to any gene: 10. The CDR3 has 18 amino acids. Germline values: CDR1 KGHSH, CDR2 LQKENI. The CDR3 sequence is CASSDRPLAGVNTGELFF. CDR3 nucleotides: TGTGCCAGCTCAGACCGGCCCCTAGCGGGAGTGAACACCGGGGAGCTGTTTTTT.

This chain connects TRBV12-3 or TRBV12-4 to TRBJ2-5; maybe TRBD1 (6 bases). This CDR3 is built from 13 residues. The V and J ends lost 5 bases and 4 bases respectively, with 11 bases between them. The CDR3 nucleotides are TGTGCCAGCAGTCTGGGGGCGGCAGAGACCCAGTACTTC. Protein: CASSLGAAETQYF.

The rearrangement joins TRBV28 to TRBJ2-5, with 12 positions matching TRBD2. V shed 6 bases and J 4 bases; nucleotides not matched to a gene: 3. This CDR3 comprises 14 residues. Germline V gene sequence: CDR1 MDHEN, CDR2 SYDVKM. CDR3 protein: CASRPGLAGETQYF. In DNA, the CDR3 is TGTGCCAGCAGGCCGGGACTAGCGGGAGAGACCCAGTACTTC.

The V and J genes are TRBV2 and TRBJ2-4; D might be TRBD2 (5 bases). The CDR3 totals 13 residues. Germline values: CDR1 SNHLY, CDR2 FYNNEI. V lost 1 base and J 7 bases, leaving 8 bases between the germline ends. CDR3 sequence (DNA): TGTGCCAGCAGTGAAGGGAGGAGGAACATTCAGTACTTC. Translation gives CASSEGRRNIQYF.

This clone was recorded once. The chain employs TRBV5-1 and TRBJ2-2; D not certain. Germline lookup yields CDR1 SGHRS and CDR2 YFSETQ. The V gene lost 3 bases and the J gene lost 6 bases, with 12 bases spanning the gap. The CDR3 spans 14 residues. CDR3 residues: CASSSTQVAGELFF. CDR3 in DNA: TGCGCCAGCAGCTCTACTCAGGTGGCCGGGGAGCTGTTTTTT.

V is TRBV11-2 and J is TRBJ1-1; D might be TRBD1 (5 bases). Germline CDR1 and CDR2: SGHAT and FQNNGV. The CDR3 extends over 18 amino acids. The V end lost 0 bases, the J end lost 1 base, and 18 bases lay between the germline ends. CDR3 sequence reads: CASSLDLGGIGRNTEAFF. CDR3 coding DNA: TGTGCCAGCAGCTTAGATCTCGGGGGGATTGGGCGGAACACTGAAGCTTTCTTT. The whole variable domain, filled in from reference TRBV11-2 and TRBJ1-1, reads EAGVAQSPRYKIIEKRQSVAFWCNPISGHATLYWYQQILGQGPKLLIQFQNNGVVDDSQLPKDRFSAERLKGVDSTLKIQPAKLEDSAVYLCASSLDLGGIGRNTEAFFGQGTRLTVV.

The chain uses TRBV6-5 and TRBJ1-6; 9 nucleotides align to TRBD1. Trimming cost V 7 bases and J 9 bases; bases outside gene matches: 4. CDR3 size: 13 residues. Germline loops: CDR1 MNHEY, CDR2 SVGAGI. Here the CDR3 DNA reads TGTGCCAGCAAGGGACAGGGACCTTCACCCCTCCACTTT. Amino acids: CASKGQGPSPLHF.

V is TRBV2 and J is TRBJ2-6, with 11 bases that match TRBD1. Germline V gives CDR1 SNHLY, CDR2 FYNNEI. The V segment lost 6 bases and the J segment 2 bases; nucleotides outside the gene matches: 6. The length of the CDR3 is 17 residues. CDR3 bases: TGTGCCAGCAGGTACCCGGGACAGGGGGCTGGGGCCAACGTCCTGACTTTC. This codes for CASRYPGQGAGANVLTF.

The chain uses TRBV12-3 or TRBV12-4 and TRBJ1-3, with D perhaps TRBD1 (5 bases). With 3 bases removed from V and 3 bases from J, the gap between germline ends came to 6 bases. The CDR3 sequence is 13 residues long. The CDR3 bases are TGTGCCAGCAGTTTTACAGGTGGAAACACCATATATTTT. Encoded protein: CASSFTGGNTIYF.

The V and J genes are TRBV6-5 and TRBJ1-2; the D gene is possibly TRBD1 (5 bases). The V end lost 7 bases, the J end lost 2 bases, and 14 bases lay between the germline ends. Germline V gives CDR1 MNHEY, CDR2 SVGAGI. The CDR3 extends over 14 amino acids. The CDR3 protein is CASKDSLGNYGYTF. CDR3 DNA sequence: TGTGCCAGCAAAGACAGCCTTGGGAACTATGGCTACACCTTC.

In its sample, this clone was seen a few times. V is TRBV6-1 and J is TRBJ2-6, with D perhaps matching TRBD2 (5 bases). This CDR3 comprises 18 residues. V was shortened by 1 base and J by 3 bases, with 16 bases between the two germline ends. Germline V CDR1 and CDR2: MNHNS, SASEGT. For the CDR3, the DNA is TGTGCCAGCAGTGAAGTCTTCGGGGTTAGTAGTGGGGCCAACGTCCTGACTTTC. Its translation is CASSEVFGVSSGANVLTF.

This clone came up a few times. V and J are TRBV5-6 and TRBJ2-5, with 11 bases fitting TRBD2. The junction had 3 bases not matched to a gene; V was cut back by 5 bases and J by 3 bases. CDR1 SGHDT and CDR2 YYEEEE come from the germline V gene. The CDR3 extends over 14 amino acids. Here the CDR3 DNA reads TGTGCCAGCAGTTTAGCGGGAGGGGAAGAGACCCAGTACTTC. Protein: CASSLAGGEETQYF.

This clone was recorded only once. CDR3 bases: TGTGCCAGCCCCCGGGAAGACCTTAGGGGGGAGCTGTTTTTT. This sequence encodes CASPREDLRGELFF. This chain uses TRBV11-2 with TRBJ2-2; maybe TRBD2 (5 bases). CDR3 length: 14 amino acids. The germline gives CDR1 SGHAT, CDR2 FQNNGV. Trimming shortened V by 8 bases and J by 8 bases, and 18 bases separated the two germline ends.

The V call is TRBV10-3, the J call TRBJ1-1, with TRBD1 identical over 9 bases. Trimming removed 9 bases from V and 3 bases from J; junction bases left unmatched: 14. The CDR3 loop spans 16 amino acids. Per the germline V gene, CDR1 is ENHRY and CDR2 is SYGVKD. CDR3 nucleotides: TGTGCCATAAATGGGCCAAGACAGGGGGGGTACACTGAAGCTTTCTTT. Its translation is CAINGPRQGGYTEAFF.

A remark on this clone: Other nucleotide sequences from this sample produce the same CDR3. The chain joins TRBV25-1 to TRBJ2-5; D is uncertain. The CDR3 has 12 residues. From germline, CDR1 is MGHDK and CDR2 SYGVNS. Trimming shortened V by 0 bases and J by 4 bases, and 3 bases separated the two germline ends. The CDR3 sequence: CASSEYRETQYF. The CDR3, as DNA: TGTGCCAGCAGTGAATATAGAGAGACCCAGTACTTC. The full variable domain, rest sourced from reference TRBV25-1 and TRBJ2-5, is EADIYQTPRYLVIGTGKKITLECSQTMGHDKMYWYQQDPGMELHLIHYSYGVNSTEKGDLSSESTVSRIRTEHFPLTLESARPSHTSQYLCASSEYRETQYFGPGTRLLVL.

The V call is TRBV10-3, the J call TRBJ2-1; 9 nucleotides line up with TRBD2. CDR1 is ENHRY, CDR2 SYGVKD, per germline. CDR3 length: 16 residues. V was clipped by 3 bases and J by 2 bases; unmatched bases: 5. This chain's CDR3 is CAISDIGGRAYNEQFF. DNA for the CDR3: TGTGCCATCAGTGACATCGGCGGGAGGGCCTACAATGAGCAGTTCTTC.

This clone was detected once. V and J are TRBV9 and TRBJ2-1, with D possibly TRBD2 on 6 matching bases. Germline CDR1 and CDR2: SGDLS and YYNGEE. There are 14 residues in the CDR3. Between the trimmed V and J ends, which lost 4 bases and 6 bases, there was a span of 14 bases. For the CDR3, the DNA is TGTGCCAGCAGCCTATATGGGGGGAGCAATGAGCAGTTCTTC. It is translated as CASSLYGGSNEQFF. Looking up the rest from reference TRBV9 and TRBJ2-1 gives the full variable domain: DSGVTQTPKHLITATGQRVTLRCSPRSGDLSVYWYQQSLDQGLQFLIQYYNGEERAKGNILERFSAQQFPDLHSELNLSSLELGDSALYFCASSLYGGSNEQFFGPGTRLTVL.

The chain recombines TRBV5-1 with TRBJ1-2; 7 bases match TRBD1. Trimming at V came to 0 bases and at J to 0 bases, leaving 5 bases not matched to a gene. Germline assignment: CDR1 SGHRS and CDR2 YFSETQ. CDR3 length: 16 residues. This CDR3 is CASSLGQGSPNYGYTF. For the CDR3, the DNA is TGCGCCAGCAGCTTGGGACAGGGCTCCCCTAACTATGGCTACACCTTC.

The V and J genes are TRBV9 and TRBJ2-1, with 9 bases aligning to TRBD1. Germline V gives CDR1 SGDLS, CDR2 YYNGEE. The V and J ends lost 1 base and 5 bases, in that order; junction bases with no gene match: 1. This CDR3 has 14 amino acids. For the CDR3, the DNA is TGTGCCAGCAGCGTATGGGACAGGGACAATGAGCAGTTCTTC. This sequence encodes CASSVWDRDNEQFF.

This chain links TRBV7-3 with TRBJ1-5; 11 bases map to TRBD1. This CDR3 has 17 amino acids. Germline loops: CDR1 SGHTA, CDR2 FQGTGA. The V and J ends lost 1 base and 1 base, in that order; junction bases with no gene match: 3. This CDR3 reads CASSLRTGGESNQPQHF. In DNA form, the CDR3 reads TGTGCCAGCAGCTTAAGGACAGGGGGCGAGAGCAATCAGCCCCAGCATTTT.

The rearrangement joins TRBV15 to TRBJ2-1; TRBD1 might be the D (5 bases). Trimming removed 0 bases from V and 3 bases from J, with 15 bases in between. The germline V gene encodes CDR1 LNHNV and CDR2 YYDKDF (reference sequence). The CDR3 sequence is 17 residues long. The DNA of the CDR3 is TGTGCCACCAGCAGAGATGGAAGTAGGGGAAGCTACAATGAGCAGTTCTTC. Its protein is CATSRDGSRGSYNEQFF.

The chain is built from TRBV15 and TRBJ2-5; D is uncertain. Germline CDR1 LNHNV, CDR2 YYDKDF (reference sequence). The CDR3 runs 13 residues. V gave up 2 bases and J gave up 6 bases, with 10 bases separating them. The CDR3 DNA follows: TGTGCCACCAGCAGAATTGCGGCCAAGACCCAGTACTTC. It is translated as CATSRIAAKTQYF.